These 5 T cell receptor beta chains share one sample of origin, sequenced in a study of T cell repertoires in cytomegalovirus infection. From the reads, TCRdb called clonotypes with MiXCR, one entry per CDR3 protein. Of 110,000 or so distinct CDR3 sequences listed, over 30% were seen once; the top ten hold less than 45%. These receptors have no known antigen. Sample: CD8+ T cells from cultured PBMCs, taken from culture after CMV antigen stimulation. These receptors were obtained from a human donor in good health (CMV status not recorded). Some clones in this sample may be carry-over from other donors' samples.

This clonotype came up once. V usage is TRBV27 and J usage is TRBJ2-7; D remains unclear. V dropped 6 bases and J dropped 0 bases, with 3 bases sitting between them. The length of the CDR3 is 11 residues. Germline values: CDR1 MNHEY, CDR2 SMNVEV (reference sequence). For the CDR3, the DNA is TGTGCCAGCAGGAGCTCCTACGAGCAGTACTTC. Protein sequence: CASRSSYEQYF.

The chain uses TRBV5-1 and TRBJ2-1; TRBD2 matches at 15 bases. With 5 bases clipped from V and 6 bases from J, the junction kept 3 bases outside the gene matches. This CDR3 is 15 amino acids long. Germline V lookup: CDR1 SGHRS, CDR2 YFSETQ. In DNA form, the CDR3 reads TGCGCCAGCAGTGGACTAGCGGGGGGGCTCAATGAGCAGTTCTTC. It is translated as CASSGLAGGLNEQFF.

This clonotype was counted between two and nine times. This chain uses TRBV7-8 with TRBJ2-1, with D possibly matching TRBD2 (6 bases). The CDR3 totals 13 residues. The ends were cut back, 2 bases at V and 7 bases at J, with 9 bases in the middle. Germline V gives CDR1 SGHVS, CDR2 FQNEAQ. In nucleotides, the CDR3 is TGTGCCAGCAGCTTAACTAGCAGGAATGAGCAGTTCTTC. It codes for CASSLTSRNEQFF.

This clonotype has only a few counts. The V call is TRBV6-6, the J call TRBJ2-2; 8 nucleotides match TRBD2. With V trimmed by 3 bases and J by 0 bases, 3 bases remained unmatched. Germline V gives CDR1 MNHNY, CDR2 SVGAGI (reference sequence). The CDR3 sequence is 16 residues long. The CDR3 sequence is CASSYSGEPNTGELFF. The CDR3, as DNA: TGTGCCAGCAGTTATAGCGGGGAACCGAACACCGGGGAGCTGTTTTTT.

The J gene is TRBJ1-5, the V gene TRBV4-1; TRBD1 aligns across 7 bases. This CDR3 has 15 residues. V gave up 2 bases and J gave up 0 bases; unmatched junction bases: 1. CDR1 is MGHRA, CDR2 YSYEKL, per germline. CDR3: CASSQRQGSNQPQHF. CDR3 sequence (DNA): TGCGCCAGCAGCCAAAGACAGGGTAGCAATCAGCCCCAGCATTTT.